The 23 T cell receptor beta chains below all came from one sample that was sequenced in a study of CD8 T cells in ankylosing spondylitis. TCRdb ran MiXCR on the 5' RACE reads and lists one entry per CDR3 protein. The sample consists of 250,000 to 350,000 distinct CDR3 sequences, about 19% of them appearing once. The source material was blood, either unsorted or a sorted T cell fraction (not recorded which). These receptors were taken from a male donor with ankylosing spondylitis or in good health (not recorded which).

The J gene is TRBJ1-4, the V gene TRBV20-1, with D perhaps matching TRBD1 (6 bases). The germline V and J ends were trimmed by 3 bases and 5 bases, with 13 bases remaining between them. CDR1 is DFQATT, CDR2 SNEGSKA, per germline (reference sequence). The CDR3 totals 14 residues. The CDR3 here is CSASPRQENEKLFF. In DNA form, the CDR3 reads TGCAGTGCTAGTCCCAGACAGGAGAATGAAAAACTGTTTTTT.

The rearrangement uses TRBV12-5 and TRBJ2-3, with D uncertain. Germline V gene data show CDR1 as LGHNT and CDR2 as FRNRAP. V was shortened by 1 base and J by 6 bases, with 14 bases between the two germline ends. The CDR3 loop spans 15 amino acids. CDR3 sequence (DNA): TGTGCTAGTGGTTTGGACGGCTCACCCGCGGATACGCAGTATTTT. Amino acid sequence: CASGLDGSPADTQYF.

This clonotype appeared many times. The chain joins TRBV12-3 or TRBV12-4 to TRBJ1-2; tentatively, D is TRBD1 (5 bases). V lost 8 bases and J 8 bases, leaving 21 bases between the germline ends. The CDR3 is 14 amino acids. In DNA, the CDR3 is TGTGCCAGCCGTCCCACCGGGGTTCAGGGAGGCTACACCTTC. Translation: CASRPTGVQGGYTF.

The rearrangement joins TRBV20-1 to TRBJ1-4; TRBD1 matches 7 bases. The CDR3 has 16 amino acids. The germline CDR1 and CDR2 sequences are DFQATT and SNEGSKA (reference sequence). V lost 3 bases, J lost 4 bases, and 11 bases stayed unmatched. The CDR3 loop is CSARASDRVINEKLFF. The CDR3 coding sequence is TGCAGTGCTAGGGCCTCCGACAGGGTTATTAATGAAAAACTGTTTTTT.

This clonotype occurred a few times. This chain links TRBV20-1 with TRBJ2-1, with 9 nucleotides matching TRBD1. The junction had 11 bases not matched to a gene; V was cut back by 1 base and J by 4 bases. Germline V gives CDR1 DFQATT, CDR2 SNEGSKA (reference sequence). CDR3 length: 17 residues. The CDR3 is CSARGSPGTGSYNEQFF. DNA for the CDR3: TGCAGTGCTAGAGGCTCCCCCGGGACAGGGTCTTACAATGAGCAGTTCTTC.

This rearrangement joins TRBV6-6 to TRBJ1-1; maybe TRBD1 (6 bases). CDR1 is MNHNY and CDR2 is SVGAGI in the germline V gene (reference sequence). The CDR3 is made up of 12 amino acids. The ends were cut back, 6 bases at V and 4 bases at J, with 9 bases in the middle. The DNA of the CDR3 is TGTGCCAGCAGGCCCAGGGGCACTGAAGCTTTCTTT. It encodes CASRPRGTEAFF.

This clonotype was seen a handful of times. This rearrangement joins TRBV10-2 to TRBJ2-2; D is uncertain. V was trimmed by 4 bases and J by 8 bases, leaving 11 bases between them. The germline CDR1 and CDR2 sequences are WSHSY and SAAADI. The CDR3 has 13 residues. The CDR3 bases are TGCGCCAGCAGTGTTGCGGACCAAGGGGAGCTGTTTTTT. Translating it yields CASSVADQGELFF.

As DNA, the CDR3 is TGTGCCAGCAGCTTAGACGGCAGTTTATACGAGCAGTACGTC. Amino acid sequence: CASSLDGSLYEQYV. The chain combines TRBV7-4 with TRBJ2-7; D remains unclear. The germline gives CDR1 SGHVT, CDR2 SQSDAQ. The V and J ends lost 1 base and 4 bases respectively, with 11 bases between them. CDR3 length: 14 amino acids.

This clonotype was seen a few times. V is TRBV9 and J is TRBJ2-1; no reliable D call. This CDR3 spans 15 amino acids. Trimming stripped 4 bases from V and 7 bases from J, with 18 bases between. Germline CDR1 SGDLS, CDR2 YYNGEE. CDR3 sequence (DNA): TGTGCCAGCAGCCCGCGTGGTTCACCGAAGAATGAGCAGTTCTTC. It is translated as CASSPRGSPKNEQFF. Based on the CDR3 plus reference TRBV9 and TRBJ2-1, the full variable domain is DSGVTQTPKHLITATGQRVTLRCSPRSGDLSVYWYQQSLDQGLQFLIQYYNGEERAKGNILERFSAQQFPDLHSELNLSSLELGDSALYFCASSPRGSPKNEQFFGPGTRLTVL.

This clonotype was detected only a few times. The V call is TRBV3-1, the J call TRBJ2-1, with D tentatively TRBD1 or TRBD2 (5 bases each). The CDR3 runs 16 residues. The ends were cut back, 1 base at V and 0 bases at J, with 10 bases in the middle. Germline V CDR1 and CDR2: LGHDT, YNNKEL (reference sequence). The CDR3, as DNA: TGTGCCAGCAGCCAAGTGTGGGGGAGCTCCTACAATGAGCAGTTCTTC. It translates to CASSQVWGSSYNEQFF.

Many counts were recorded for this clonotype. The chain uses TRBV20-1 and TRBJ1-5; 7 bases line up with TRBD1. V lost 6 bases, J lost 0 bases, and 2 bases stayed unmatched. There are 13 residues in the CDR3. CDR1 DFQATT and CDR2 SNEGSKA come from the germline V gene (reference sequence). DNA of the CDR3: TGCAGTGCAGGGACAGCTAGCAATCAGCCCCAGCATTTT. This codes for CSAGTASNQPQHF.

The chain employs TRBV3-1 and TRBJ2-4, with 9 bases matching TRBD1. CDR1 and CDR2 from the germline V gene are LGHDT and YNNKEL (reference sequence). J lost 8 bases, V lost 4 bases, and 9 bases had no gene match. The CDR3 loop spans 15 amino acids. The CDR3: CASSPTGGGSDIQYF. In DNA, the CDR3 is TGTGCCAGCAGCCCGACAGGGGGGGGATCGGACATTCAGTACTTC.

This clonotype came up a few times. The chain is built from TRBV3-1 and TRBJ2-3; 15 positions agree with TRBD2. Germline V CDR1 and CDR2: LGHDT, YNNKEL (reference sequence). The CDR3 sequence is 17 residues long. V trimming: 5 bases; J trimming: 6 bases; junction bases outside the gene matches: 9. CDR3 in amino acids: CASSYGLAGGGHDTQYF. The CDR3 DNA sequence: TGTGCCAGCAGCTACGGACTAGCGGGAGGGGGCCACGATACGCAGTATTTT.

This chain connects TRBV12-3 or TRBV12-4 to TRBJ2-1; D possibly uses TRBD1 or TRBD2 (5 bases each). The ends were cut back, 3 bases at V and 5 bases at J, with 11 bases in the middle. The CDR3 has 14 residues. In nucleotides, the CDR3 is TGTGCCAGCAGTTTGGGTGGGACCCACAATGAGCAGTTCTTC. Translated, it gives CASSLGGTHNEQFF.

This clonotype was counted at least ten times. The genes are TRBV29-1 and TRBJ2-5, with 10 bases matching TRBD2. Germline V gives CDR1 SQVTM, CDR2 ANQGSEA. This CDR3 contains 14 residues. Trimming at V came to 4 bases and at J to 4 bases, leaving 6 bases not matched to a gene. The CDR3 DNA is TGCAGCGTTGGGCAGCGGGGGGGCGTAGAGACCCAGTACTTC. It is translated as CSVGQRGGVETQYF.

The chain combines TRBV20-1 with TRBJ2-7, with 8 bases that match TRBD1. V gave up 0 bases and J gave up 4 bases; unmatched junction bases: 2. Germline lookup yields CDR1 DFQATT and CDR2 SNEGSKA (reference sequence). The CDR3 is 13 residues long. The CDR3 DNA reads TGCAGTGCTAGAGATACAGGGGGTTACGAGCAGTACGTC. Amino acids: CSARDTGGYEQYV.

There are many counts of this clonotype. The rearrangement links TRBV20-1 to TRBJ2-3, with unresolved D. The CDR3 is made up of 11 amino acids. In germline, CDR1 is DFQATT, CDR2 SNEGSKA (reference sequence). Trimming took off 6 bases at V and 6 bases at J, with 10 bases between the two ends. DNA for the CDR3: TGCAGTGCGAACCCCACGGATACGCAGTATTTT. As protein: CSANPTDTQYF.

CDR3 region: CASRGSANTGELFF. The CDR3, as DNA: TGTGCCAGCAGAGGCAGCGCGAACACCGGGGAGCTGTTTTTT. This sequence joins TRBV12-3 or TRBV12-4 and TRBJ2-2; D unclear. This CDR3 spans 14 amino acids. Trimming stripped 6 bases from V and 0 bases from J, with 8 bases between.

V is TRBV5-1 and J is TRBJ2-3, with 14 bases fitting TRBD2. This CDR3 is 17 amino acids long. V lost 1 base, J lost 5 bases, and 6 bases stayed unmatched. Germline CDR1 is SGHRS and CDR2 is YFSETQ. This chain's CDR3 is CASSLRGLAGAGDTQYF. The CDR3 nucleotides read TGCGCCAGCAGCTTGCGGGGACTAGCGGGAGCGGGAGATACGCAGTATTTT.

The chain is built from TRBV5-1 and TRBJ2-2; D is perhaps TRBD1 (6 bases). The germline V and J ends were trimmed by 4 bases and 6 bases, with 16 bases remaining between them. CDR1 is SGHRS and CDR2 is YFSETQ in the germline V gene. The CDR3 runs to 15 residues. CDR3 in amino acids: CASSMGHRGAGELFF. CDR3 DNA: TGCGCCAGCAGCATGGGACACCGAGGGGCCGGGGAGCTGTTTTTT.

The chain employs TRBV6-2 or TRBV6-3 and TRBJ1-5; D is perhaps TRBD1 (6 bases). Trimming took 2 bases from V and 5 from J, leaving 19 bases between them. There are 17 residues in the CDR3. Per the germline V gene, CDR1 is MNHEY and CDR2 is SVGEGT. This CDR3 reads CASSYVPATGGHQPQHF. In DNA form, the CDR3 reads TGTGCCAGCAGTTACGTCCCTGCGACAGGTGGACATCAGCCCCAGCATTTT.

CDR3 amino acids: CASRAAFPGELFF. In DNA, the CDR3 is TGTGCCAGCAGGGCGGCCTTCCCCGGGGAGCTGTTTTTT. J is TRBJ2-2 and V is TRBV7-9; D remains unclear. There are 13 residues in the CDR3. Trimming removed 6 bases from V and 6 bases from J, with 11 bases in between. Germline V CDR1 and CDR2: SEHNR, FQNEAQ (reference sequence).

The chain has TRBV28 and TRBJ2-5; no clear D gene. Germline CDR1 MDHEN, CDR2 SYDVKM. This CDR3 contains 10 residues. V was shortened by 7 bases and J by 4 bases, with 4 bases between the two germline ends. Here the CDR3 reads CASKGETQYF. The DNA of the CDR3 is TGTGCCAGCAAAGGAGAGACCCAGTACTTC.